The T cell receptor (beta chain) under discussion was sequenced for a study of T cell responses to AZD1222 COVID-19 vaccine listed by TCRdb under 2021. Describing the broader study: A total of just over 230 trial participants underwent TCR sequencing, of whom some 210 received two doses of AZD1222 and some 25 received two doses of the MenACWY control vaccine. Trial participants were enrolled by age into subgroups of 18-55, 56-69 and 70-plus years, and roughly 150, 30 and 60 TCR-sequenced participants, respectively, were included in these subgroups. Overall results and qualifications from the work: Participants were mostly white British, with more females than males. The authors suggested clonal diversity may have been underestimated. After two AZD1222 doses, both the breadth and the depth of spike-specific TCRs were significantly higher than at day 0 and than in MenACWY recipients. Nearly half of unique spike-specific TCRs reportedly recognized epitopes outside regions mutated in the B.1.351 and B.1.1.7 variants. In the small 56-69-year group, the increase in depth fell short of significance, most likely because of low power. CD4 TCRs associated with the vaccine covered the entire spike protein, and the dominant responses were in regions 160-218 and 743-854. Because no samples from the day 14 peak response were available, repertoires could be characterized only after the peak T cell response. Conclusions about previously exposed vaccinees are limited, since just 5 or 6 AZD1222 recipients were seropositive for SARS-CoV-2 at baseline.

Notes on this clone: This clone's antigen is unknown. No much larger clone is present one base from it, and per-base qualities are unavailable.

The germline V gene encodes CDR1 ENHRY and CDR2 SYGVKD. At the junction V is shortened by 4 bases and J by 2 bases, with 9 bases in between. Counted from cysteine to phenylalanine, this CDR3 has 13 amino acids. The read is trimmed to its CDR3 DNA, 39 bases read in frame from base 1. The CDR3 regions of human TCRbeta chains were analyzed by immunosequencing. The authors processed their data as follows. TCRs in the repertoires were matched against a reference library of SARS-CoV-2-specific TCRs that had been generated with the MIRA antigen-specificity platform. Breadth meant the fraction of unique TCRs that were SARS-CoV-2-associated, whereas depth meant the fraction of total T cells that were SARS-CoV-2-associated. Using the MIRA data, each spike-specific TCR was assigned both to the spike region to which the TCR was reactive and to a CD4 or CD8 class. Log10-transformed breadth and depth values were compared by one-way ANOVA with Sidak's multiple comparisons tests. TCRdb's version of the immuneACCESS table is confined to in-frame rearrangements and falls short of the full clone set. An unresolved V gene accounts for under half of the shortfall where checked; the remainder is of unknown origin. Clonal size and the V and J genes are those of that table, whereas D and trimming came from the DNA. The sample profile shows more than 110,000 clones; around 89% of them were found once. More than 3% of the sample is in the top ten clones.

Taken with the paper, the label for time point translates to: about 28 days (+/-7) after the second vaccine dose. AZD1222 recipients given second doses at about 4 weeks or at about 12 weeks were pooled, since spike-specific TCR depth and breadth were not found to differ between the two schedules. Vaccinee samples came from UK trials COV001 and COV002, including a single-blind randomized controlled phase 2/3 trial of AZD1222 (ChAdOx1 nCoV-19) in healthy adults. For TCRbeta chain sequencing, PBMC samples were collected from trial participants at day 0 and at day 28 after the second dose. The sample in question was peripheral blood, obtained 28 days after the second AZD1222 dose. This TCR came from an adult who received the AZD1222 COVID-19 vaccine. The chain links TRBV10-3 with TRBJ2-7, with a weak D call of TRBD1 (5 bases match). The CDR3 amino acid sequence is: CAISGQQAYEQYF. The sequenced DNA is TGTGCCATCAGTGGACAGCAAGCCTACGAGCAGTACTTC.